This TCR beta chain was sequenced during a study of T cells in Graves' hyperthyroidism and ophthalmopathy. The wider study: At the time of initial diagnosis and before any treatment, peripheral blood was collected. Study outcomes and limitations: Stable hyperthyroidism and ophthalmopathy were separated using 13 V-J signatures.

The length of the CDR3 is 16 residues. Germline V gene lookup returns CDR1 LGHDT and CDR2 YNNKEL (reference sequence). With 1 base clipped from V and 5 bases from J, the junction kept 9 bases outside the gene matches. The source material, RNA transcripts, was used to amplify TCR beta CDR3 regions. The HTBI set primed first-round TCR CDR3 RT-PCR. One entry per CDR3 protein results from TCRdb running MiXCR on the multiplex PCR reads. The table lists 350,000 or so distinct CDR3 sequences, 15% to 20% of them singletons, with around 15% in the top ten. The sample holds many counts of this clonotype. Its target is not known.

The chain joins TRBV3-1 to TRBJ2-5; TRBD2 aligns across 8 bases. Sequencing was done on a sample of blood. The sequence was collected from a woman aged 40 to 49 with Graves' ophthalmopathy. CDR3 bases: TGTGCCAGCAGCCAAGGAACGGGAGGGCCGGTGGAGACCCAGTACTTC. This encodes CASSQGTGGPVETQYF.